The 23 T cell receptor beta chains reported below all come from one sample, sequenced in a study of pediatric ulcerative colitis. The method was immunoSEQ multiplex PCR; TCRdb's version includes in-frame clones alone and lacks a portion of them. The data show some 25,000 clones, over 65% seen once. One to two pinch biopsies were taken from the rectum during colonoscopy. The sample consisted of gut tissue. Receptor source: a boy aged 5 to 17 with severe ulcerative colitis.

This clone was seen only once. This rearrangement joins TRBV6-5 to TRBJ1-6; D ambiguous. The CDR3 is made up of 13 amino acids. Trimming cost V 3 bases and J 8 bases, with 8 bases left between them. The germline V gene has CDR1 MNHEY and CDR2 SVGAGI. CDR3 sequence reads: CASSYLRDSPLHF. The CDR3 DNA sequence: TGTGCCAGCAGTTATCTGCGAGATTCACCCCTCCACTTT.

The J gene is TRBJ2-7, the V gene TRBV4-3; 7 bases fit TRBD1. V was clipped by 0 bases and J by 5 bases; unmatched bases: 7. Looked up from germline, CDR1 is LGHNA and CDR2 is YSLEER. The CDR3 runs 15 residues. CDR3 nucleotides: TGCGCCAGCAGCCAAGATACAGGGGTTTACAACGAGCAGTACTTC. It translates to CASSQDTGVYNEQYF.

The chain is built from TRBV6-1 and TRBJ2-7, with TRBD1 identical over 9 bases. The CDR3 sequence is 11 residues long. V lost 11 bases to trimming and J lost 3 bases; unmatched junction nucleotides: 2. The germline gives CDR1 MNHNS, CDR2 SASEGT. Here the CDR3 DNA reads TGTGCCGCGGGACAGGGCTACGAGCAGTACTTC. Its translation: CAAGQGYEQYF.

V gene TRBV11-3 combines with J gene TRBJ2-3; 13 nucleotides agree with TRBD2. The germline V gene encodes CDR1 SGHNT and CDR2 YENEEA. Unmatched junction bases numbered 8, after V lost 5 bases and J lost 6 bases. The CDR3 has 16 amino acids. CDR3 amino acids: CASSLGLAGDEDTQYF. DNA for the CDR3: TGTGCCAGCAGCCTTGGACTAGCGGGAGATGAGGATACGCAGTATTTT.

Sample share makes this clone medium-sized (0.01 to 0.1%). The identical CDR3 is also encoded by other nucleotide sequences in the sample. The chain joins TRBV5-1 to TRBJ1-1; D is possibly TRBD1 (5 bases). V was trimmed by 4 bases and J by 5 bases, leaving 12 bases between them. This CDR3 contains 13 residues. Germline CDR1 and CDR2: SGHRS and YFSETQ. The CDR3 is CASSLIQETEAFF. The DNA of the CDR3 is TGCGCCAGCAGCCTCATACAGGAAACTGAAGCTTTCTTT.

V usage is TRBV6-6 and J usage is TRBJ1-1; TRBD1 might be the D (5 bases). The germline V gene encodes CDR1 MNHNY and CDR2 SVGAGI (reference sequence). This CDR3 has 11 residues. V was pared by 8 bases and J by 2 bases, with 6 bases between. The CDR3 region is CASGHNTEAFF. In DNA form, the CDR3 reads TGTGCCAGCGGACACAACACTGAAGCTTTCTTT.

This chain links TRBV10-3 with TRBJ1-1; unclear D gene. The CDR3 loop spans 12 amino acids. V gave up 3 bases and J gave up 1 base, with 3 bases separating them. CDR1 and CDR2 (germline): ENHRY, SYGVKD. CDR3 region: CAISDRNTEAFF. Written as DNA, the CDR3 is TGTGCCATCAGTGACAGGAACACTGAAGCTTTCTTT.

The chain employs TRBV7-8 and TRBJ2-3, with D perhaps matching TRBD2 (5 bases). V was cut by 4 bases and J by 0 bases, with 14 bases left in between. The germline CDR1 and CDR2 sequences are SGHVS and FQNEAQ. The CDR3 extends over 16 amino acids. The CDR3 nucleotides read TGTGCCAGCAGCTGGGAGCGGCTTACTAGCACAGATACGCAGTATTTT. Encoded protein: CASSWERLTSTDTQYF.

The J gene is TRBJ2-3, the V gene TRBV11-2, with no clear D. Trimming cost V 4 bases and J 2 bases, with 10 bases left between them. Germline values: CDR1 SGHAT, CDR2 FQNNGV. This CDR3 has 14 amino acids. The CDR3 reads CASSSLRDTDTQYF. The CDR3 region has the DNA TGTGCCAGCAGCTCCTTACGCGACACAGATACGCAGTATTTT.

The genes are TRBV27 and TRBJ2-3; D remains unclear. With 0 bases removed from V and 3 bases from J, the gap between germline ends came to 10 bases. Germline V lookup: CDR1 MNHEY, CDR2 SMNVEV (reference sequence). There are 15 residues in the CDR3. The chain's CDR3 is CASSLSPIPTDTQYF. CDR3 coding DNA: TGTGCCAGCAGTTTATCGCCCATTCCAACAGATACGCAGTATTTT.

This clone has a single count. The rearrangement links TRBV19 to TRBJ2-1; 7 bases align to TRBD2. The length of the CDR3 is 17 residues. V was pared by 0 bases and J by 4 bases, with 9 bases of the junction left unmatched. In germline, CDR1 is LNHDA, CDR2 SQIVND (reference sequence). In DNA form, the CDR3 reads TGTGCCAGTAGTATAGATACAGCTAGCGGTCTATACAATGAGCAGTTCTTC. Encoded protein: CASSIDTASGLYNEQFF.

The chain couples TRBV7-3 to TRBJ2-3; D is undetermined. V shed 2 bases and J shed 1 base, with 4 bases lying between them. The germline CDR1 and CDR2 sequences are SGHTA and FQGTGA. The CDR3 is made up of 13 amino acids. CDR3 protein: CASSLGGTDTQYF. CDR3 sequence (DNA): TGTGCCAGCAGCTTAGGGGGCACAGATACGCAGTATTTT.

This sequence joins TRBV5-1 and TRBJ2-1, with TRBD2 matching over 10 bases. Trimming took 5 bases from V and 4 from J; bases not matched to a gene: 6. The CDR3 covers 15 residues. Per the germline V gene, CDR1 is SGHRS and CDR2 is YFSETQ. As DNA, the CDR3 is TGCGCCAGCAGTTCAGCGACTAGCGGGTACAATGAGCAGTTCTTC. It translates to CASSSATSGYNEQFF.

The CDR3 spells CASSRRNSYEQYF. CDR3 DNA: TGTGCCAGCAGTCGGAGAAACTCCTACGAGCAGTACTTC. The chain joins TRBV11-2 to TRBJ2-7; D is uncertain. The V gene's germline CDR1 is SGHAT and CDR2 FQNNGV. The CDR3 extends over 13 amino acids. The V end lost 6 bases, the J end lost 0 bases, and 9 bases lay between the germline ends.

A remark on this clone: This may stem from a read error, because a much larger clone lies one nucleotide away. The rearrangement links TRBV5-4 to TRBJ2-1; the D gene is possibly TRBD2 (6 bases). This CDR3 contains 14 residues. The germline gives CDR1 SGHNT, CDR2 YYREEE (reference sequence). Trimming left V 4 bases short and J 6 bases short, with 14 bases between. The DNA of the CDR3 is TGTGCCAGCAGCCAAGATTGGGGACTCAATGAGCAGTTCTTC. Protein sequence: CASSQDWGLNEQFF.

The rearrangement uses TRBV11-2 and TRBJ1-5; D is unclear. Germline lookup yields CDR1 SGHAT and CDR2 FQNNGV. This CDR3 region has 15 residues. V lost 1 base and J lost 3, with 10 bases in between. CDR3 bases: TGTGCCAGCAGCTTAGGGGCCGCGAACAATCAGCCCCAGCATTTT. Translated: CASSLGAANNQPQHF.

This chain connects TRBV4-3 to TRBJ2-3, with TRBD2 matching 15 bases. The germline gives CDR1 LGHNA, CDR2 YSLEER. Trimming at V came to 1 base and at J to 4 bases, leaving 0 bases not matched to a gene. This CDR3 region has 16 residues. CDR3 bases: TGCGCCAGCAGCCAAGGGACTAGCGGGAGGGCAGATACGCAGTATTTT. This gives the protein CASSQGTSGRADTQYF.

V and J are TRBV30 and TRBJ1-2, with D unresolved. This CDR3 is 12 amino acids long. Germline lookup yields CDR1 GTSNPN and CDR2 SVGIG (reference sequence). Trimming removed 0 bases at V and 7 bases at J, with 9 bases between. CDR3 bases: TGTGCCTGGAGTGTACGGGCGCGTGGCTACACCTTC. It specifies CAWSVRARGYTF. Supplemented by reference TRBV30 and TRBJ1-2, the full variable domain reads SQTIHQWPATLVQPVGSPLSLECTVEGTSNPNLYWYRQAAGRGLQLLFYSVGIGQISSEVPQNLSASRPQDRQFILSSKKLLLSDSGFYLCAWSVRARGYTFGSGTRLTVV.

This chain uses TRBV25-1 with TRBJ1-2; D uncertain. Germline V CDR1 and CDR2: MGHDK, SYGVNS. V was cut by 2 bases and J by 4 bases, with 11 bases left in between. The CDR3 loop spans 14 amino acids. Here the CDR3 reads CASSETRQSYGYTF. CDR3 in DNA: TGTGCCAGCAGTGAAACTCGCCAGTCCTATGGCTACACCTTC.

The chain uses TRBV7-3 and TRBJ1-2; no clear D gene. The V gene lost 5 bases and the J gene lost 7 bases, with 14 bases spanning the gap. The CDR3 spans 13 residues. Germline V gene sequence: CDR1 SGHTA, CDR2 FQGTGA. The CDR3 bases are TGTGCCAGCAGCCTGCCCAGCATGAGTGGCTACACCTTC. This translates into CASSLPSMSGYTF. The full variable domain, rest sourced from reference TRBV7-3 and TRBJ1-2, is GAGVSQTPSNKVTEKGKYVELRCDPISGHTALYWYRQSLGQGPEFLIYFQGTGAADDSGLPNDRFFAVRPEGSVSTLKIQRTERGDSAVYLCASSLPSMSGYTFGSGTRLTVV.

This sequence joins TRBV6-1 and TRBJ1-5; D ambiguous. The germline gives CDR1 MNHNS, CDR2 SASEGT. CDR3 length: 15 amino acids. The V and J ends lost 3 bases and 0 bases respectively, with 9 bases between them. The CDR3 reads CASSEQFNSNQPQHF. The CDR3 DNA reads TGTGCCAGCAGTGAGCAGTTTAATAGCAATCAGCCCCAGCATTTT.

V is TRBV19 and J is TRBJ2-3; D might be TRBD2 (6 bases). The CDR3 spans 15 residues. V was clipped by 4 bases and J by 5 bases, with 16 bases between them. Germline CDR1 reads LNHDA; CDR2 reads SQIVND (reference sequence). The CDR3: CASSSGTLHVDTQYF. The CDR3 bases are TGTGCCAGTAGTAGCGGGACCTTGCATGTAGATACGCAGTATTTT.

The chain employs TRBV19 and TRBJ2-1, with 12 nucleotides matching TRBD2. V trimming: 3 bases; J trimming: 2 bases; junction bases outside the gene matches: 5. This CDR3 region has 17 residues. CDR1 and CDR2 from the germline V gene are LNHDA and SQIVND (reference sequence). The CDR3 spells CASSMEWTSGTYNEQFF. The CDR3 DNA is TGTGCCAGTAGTATGGAGTGGACTAGCGGGACCTACAATGAGCAGTTCTTC.